These 18 T cell receptor beta chains originate from one sample sequenced in a study of cytomegalovirus exposure and HLA in healthy donors. Both 60 Vbeta primers and 13 Jbeta primers went into the PCR. TCRdb keeps only in-frame clones here, not all; method: immunoSEQ multiplex PCR. The sample consists of roughly 200,000 clones, about four fifths of them appearing once. The material sequenced was PBMCs. Receptor source: a woman aged 50 to 60 in good health and CMV-seronegative.

The rearrangement links TRBV5-1 to TRBJ1-2, with 7 bases identical to TRBD1. The CDR3 has 16 amino acids. Germline trimming cut 1 base from V and 2 bases from J; bases unmatched to any gene: 8. CDR1 and CDR2 from the germline V gene are SGHRS and YFSETQ. CDR3 region: CASSLLAGTDNYGYTF. The CDR3 DNA reads TGCGCCAGCAGCTTGCTCGCGGGGACAGACAACTATGGCTACACCTTC.

CDR3 DNA: TGTGCCAGCAGCCGGACAGTTAAGGGATCACCCCTCCACTTT. Translated, it gives CASSRTVKGSPLHF. V is TRBV25-1 and J is TRBJ1-6; possibly TRBD1 for D (6 bases). The V end lost 6 bases, the J end lost 10 bases, and 16 bases lay between the germline ends. Germline V gene data show CDR1 as MGHDK and CDR2 as SYGVNS. The CDR3 contains 14 residues.

The V and J genes are TRBV5-6 and TRBJ2-1; tentative D call: TRBD2 (7 bases). The germline V gene encodes CDR1 SGHDT and CDR2 YYEEEE. The CDR3 runs to 14 residues. The ends were cut back, 0 bases at V and 12 bases at J, with 16 bases in the middle. CDR3 sequence reads: CASSLGGREWVQFF. CDR3 sequence (DNA): TGTGCCAGCAGCTTGGGGGGGCGGGAGTGGGTGCAGTTCTTC.

The rearrangement joins TRBV5-8 to TRBJ2-1; 10 bases fit TRBD2. J lost 7 bases, V lost 4 bases, and 8 bases had no gene match. Germline V gene sequence: CDR1 SGHTS, CDR2 YDEGEE. CDR3 length equals 15 residues. CDR3 region: CASSPGTSVTNEQFF. The CDR3 nucleotides read TGTGCCAGCAGCCCCGGGACTAGCGTGACTAATGAGCAGTTCTTC.

This sequence joins TRBV6-5 and TRBJ1-5; TRBD1 matches 9 bases. There are 15 residues in the CDR3. V was clipped by 6 bases and J by 5 bases; unmatched bases: 8. CDR1 MNHEY and CDR2 SVGAGI come from the germline V gene. CDR3 protein: CASSLTGGWDQPQHF. The CDR3 DNA is TGTGCCAGCAGCCTCACAGGGGGCTGGGATCAGCCCCAGCATTTT.

The rearrangement links TRBV2 to TRBJ1-3; D unresolved. Germline CDR1 is SNHLY and CDR2 is FYNNEI. The CDR3 runs to 13 residues. Trimming removed 7 bases at V and 0 bases at J, with 7 bases between. CDR3 protein: CASNTYSGNTIYF. Written as DNA, the CDR3 is TGTGCCAGCAATACTTACTCTGGAAACACCATATATTTT. The complete variable domain, with remaining parts taken from reference TRBV2 and TRBJ1-3, reads EPEVTQTPSHQVTQMGQEVILRCVPISNHLYFYWYRQILGQKVEFLVSFYNNEISEKSEIFDDQFSVERPDGSNFTLKIRSTKLEDSAMYFCASNTYSGNTIYFGEGSWLTVV.

V is TRBV21-1 and J is TRBJ2-1; TRBD1, the table's D call, was not compared with the DNA. TRBV21-1 counts as a pseudogene. The CDR3 runs to 13 residues. CDR3 region: CASSNRSAGRWFF. Written as DNA, the CDR3 is TGTGCCAGCAGCAACCGCTCAGCAGGTAGATGGTTCTTC.

The V call is TRBV29-1, the J call TRBJ1-2; D is possibly TRBD1 (5 bases). The V gene's germline CDR1 is SQVTM and CDR2 ANQGSEA. There are 15 residues in the CDR3. Deletions cut 0 bases from V and 3 bases from J, with 14 bases between. CDR3 sequence: CSVEDRWGGDYGYTF. CDR3 DNA sequence: TGCAGCGTTGAAGATCGCTGGGGCGGAGACTATGGCTACACCTTC. Full variable domain (remainder filled in from reference TRBV29-1 and TRBJ1-2): SAVISQKPSRDICQRGTSLTIQCQVDSQVTMMFWYRQQPGQSLTLIATANQGSEATYESGFVIDKFPISRPNLTFSTLTVSNMSPEDSSIYLCSVEDRWGGDYGYTFGSGTRLTVV.

This clone was observed a single time. The chain is built from TRBV5-1 and TRBJ2-1; D possibly corresponds to TRBD2 (5 bases). V was pared by 0 bases and J by 6 bases, with 13 bases between. Germline V CDR1 and CDR2: SGHRS, YFSETQ. The CDR3 runs 15 residues. CDR3 loop: CASSLGGASSNEQFF. CDR3 in DNA: TGCGCCAGCAGCTTGGGGGGAGCAAGCAGCAATGAGCAGTTCTTC.

The gene calls are TRBV2 and TRBJ2-7, with D tentatively TRBD1 (5 bases). Looked up from germline, CDR1 is SNHLY and CDR2 is FYNNEI. The CDR3 spans 13 residues. V shed 7 bases and J shed 5 bases, with 15 bases lying between them. CDR3 sequence: CASIKGRGDEQYF. In DNA, the CDR3 is TGTGCCAGCATAAAGGGGCGCGGCGACGAGCAGTACTTC.

The rearrangement joins TRBV28 to TRBJ2-7; D uncertain. The length of the CDR3 is 14 residues. Germline loops: CDR1 MDHEN, CDR2 SYDVKM. The germline V and J ends were trimmed by 6 bases and 2 bases, with 14 bases remaining between them. In nucleotides, the CDR3 is TGTGCCAGCAGCCCCCGCGCACCCCCCTACGAGCAGTACTTC. Translated: CASSPRAPPYEQYF.

The chain joins TRBV2 to TRBJ1-6; the D gene is possibly TRBD1 (5 bases). CDR1 SNHLY and CDR2 FYNNEI come from the germline V gene. V shed 2 bases and J shed 7 bases, with 15 bases lying between them. The CDR3 has 16 amino acids. The CDR3 DNA is TGTGCCAGCAGTGAAACTACGACAGCTGGGAATTCACCCCTCCACTTT. Translated: CASSETTTAGNSPLHF.

Worth noting for this clone: One junction end disagrees with the germline gene, perhaps due to a read error. The V call is TRBV7-9, the J call TRBJ2-7; D is perhaps TRBD2 (5 bases). The CDR3 has 15 residues. Germline V gives CDR1 SEHNR, CDR2 FQNEAQ (reference sequence). The DNA of the CDR3 is TGTTCCAGCATCTCCTCGGGGTCGGGATCGGCCGAGCAGTACTTC. This translates into CSSISSGSGSAEQYF.

The rearrangement joins TRBV5-6 to TRBJ2-3; D unclear. Germline CDR1 reads SGHDT; CDR2 reads YYEEEE. V gave up 5 bases and J gave up 6 bases, with 10 bases separating them. The CDR3 is made up of 12 amino acids. The CDR3 spells CASSSAPDTQYF. In nucleotides, the CDR3 is TGTGCCAGCAGTAGTGCCCCGGATACGCAGTATTTT.

The genes are TRBV7-2 and TRBJ2-1, with TRBD2 identical over 14 bases. CDR1 is SGHTA and CDR2 is FQGNSA in the germline V gene. There are 16 residues in the CDR3. The V and J ends lost 3 bases and 9 bases, in that order; junction bases with no gene match: 7. The CDR3 protein is CASSFGLAGGSGEQFF. The CDR3 DNA reads TGTGCCAGCAGCTTCGGACTAGCGGGGGGTTCTGGTGAGCAGTTCTTC.

This clone was counted only a few times. An end of the junction does not agree with germline; a read error may underlie this. The chain links TRBV10-3 to TRBJ1-2; 7 nucleotides align to TRBD1. The CDR3 contains 15 residues. Germline V CDR1 and CDR2: ENHRY, SYGVKD. CDR3 in DNA: TGTGCCAGCAGTGAAGCCAGACAGGGAAACTATGGCTACACCTTC. Translating gives CASSEARQGNYGYTF.

This chain links TRBV9 with TRBJ1-1; D not certain. With 3 bases removed from V and 1 base from J, the gap between germline ends came to 13 bases. The germline V gene encodes CDR1 SGDLS and CDR2 YYNGEE. This CDR3 has 15 residues. In DNA form, the CDR3 reads TGTGCCAGCAGCGGACGTCCCGCAGGGAACACTGAAGCTTTCTTT. Translated, it gives CASSGRPAGNTEAFF.

The chain is built from TRBV28 and TRBJ2-2, with 9 bases matching TRBD2. CDR3 length: 15 residues. The V segment lost 5 bases and the J segment 7 bases; nucleotides outside the gene matches: 8. Germline loops: CDR1 MDHEN, CDR2 SYDVKM. The CDR3 nucleotides are TGTGCCAGCAGTGGTGGGACTAGCCGCGTCGGGGAGCTGTTTTTT. This encodes CASSGGTSRVGELFF.